A single sample is the source of the 20 T cell receptor beta chains below, sequenced in a study of T cells in Graves' hyperthyroidism and ophthalmopathy. RNA transcripts yielded amplified TCR beta CDR3 regions. The study used the HTBI primer set for a first-round RT-PCR of the TCR CDR3. MiXCR was run by TCRdb on the multiplex PCR reads, yielding one entry per CDR3 protein. Of roughly 500,000 distinct CDR3 sequences listed, around 22% are singletons. Specimen: blood. The receptors were gathered from a woman in her 30s with Graves' ophthalmopathy.

This clonotype was recorded many times. CDR3 bases: TGTGCCAGCAGCTCTGATTTTCGGACAGGGGTGAACACCATATATTTT. Amino acids: CASSSDFRTGVNTIYF. The V and J genes are TRBV6-5 and TRBJ1-3, with 9 bases lining up with TRBD1. The CDR3 runs 16 residues. Per germline, CDR1 MNHEY and CDR2 SVGAGI. V gave up 6 bases and J gave up 7 bases; unmatched junction bases: 13.

This clonotype has a handful of counts. This chain uses TRBV9 with TRBJ1-6; 7 nucleotides line up with TRBD1. The J segment lost 10 bases and the V segment lost 0 bases, leaving 7 bases of the junction unmatched. The CDR3 consists of 15 residues. Germline-derived CDR1 and CDR2 are SGDLS and YYNGEE. CDR3 in amino acids: CASSVGGTVQSPLHF. The CDR3, as DNA: TGTGCCAGCAGCGTAGGTGGGACAGTACAATCACCCCTCCACTTT.

V and J are TRBV7-2 and TRBJ2-7; TRBD2 matches 14 bases. Germline V lookup: CDR1 SGHTA, CDR2 FQGNSA. The V gene end was trimmed by 3 bases and the J gene end by 5 bases; junction bases not matched to a gene: 3. This CDR3 spans 15 amino acids. The CDR3 DNA reads as TGTGCCAGCAGCTTGACTAGCGGGAGGGTCCACGAGCAGTACTTC. Translation: CASSLTSGRVHEQYF.

This clonotype was seen many times. This chain joins TRBV24-1 and TRBJ1-1; no reliable D call. Trimming cost V 3 bases and J 1 base, with 5 bases left between them. Germline lookup yields CDR1 KGHDR and CDR2 SFDVKD. The CDR3 has 13 amino acids. CDR3 amino acids: CATSDGSNTEAFF. CDR3 nucleotides: TGTGCCACCAGTGATGGATCGAACACTGAAGCTTTCTTT.

This clonotype was found many times. The DNA is left out, because the CDR3 cannot be placed on it with certainty; the CDR3 is given as TCRdb lists it. Here the CDR3 reads CASSFGQGLNTEAFF. The chain employs TRBV6-1 and TRBJ1-1; whether TRBD1, the table's D call, matches the DNA was not checked. Germline V lookup: CDR1 MNHNS, CDR2 SASEGT. Including both end residues, the CDR3 is 15 amino acids long.

This clonotype was detected ten times or more. The J gene is TRBJ1-2, the V gene TRBV18; a possible D gene is TRBD1 (6 bases). The CDR3 spans 16 residues. The germline V gene has CDR1 KGHSH and CDR2 LQKENI. V lost 0 bases and J lost 4, with 15 bases in between. CDR3 sequence: CASSPPPGTKPYGYTF. The CDR3 bases are TGTGCCAGCTCACCACCCCCCGGGACAAAACCCTATGGCTACACCTTC.

This clonotype was seen at least ten times. The chain employs TRBV7-2 and TRBJ2-7, with TRBD2 as a possible D gene (7 bases). The CDR3 runs to 15 residues. V lost 2 bases, J lost 7 bases, and 18 bases lay in between. Germline values: CDR1 SGHTA, CDR2 FQGNSA. CDR3 protein: CASSLTSGGAQEQYF. The CDR3 nucleotides read TGTGCCAGCAGCTTAACCAGTGGGGGGGCCCAAGAGCAGTACTTC.

The chain recombines TRBV28 with TRBJ2-7; 7 bases map to TRBD1. Looked up from germline, CDR1 is MDHEN and CDR2 is SYDVKM. Trimming cost V 6 bases and J 3 bases; bases outside gene matches: 11. This CDR3 comprises 15 residues. The CDR3 protein is CASRGAGTEVYEQYF. Written as DNA, the CDR3 is TGTGCCAGCAGGGGGGCCGGGACAGAGGTCTACGAGCAGTACTTC.

There are many counts of this clonotype. This chain links TRBV9 with TRBJ2-2; 12 bases are shared with TRBD2. J was trimmed by 4 bases and V by 0 bases; bases with no gene match: 4. CDR1 SGDLS and CDR2 YYNGEE come from the germline V gene. This CDR3 contains 17 residues. CDR3 amino acids: CASSVELAGGSTGELFF. CDR3 coding DNA: TGTGCCAGCAGCGTAGAACTAGCGGGGGGCAGCACCGGGGAGCTGTTTTTT.

This clonotype was seen only a few times. The V gene is TRBV6-2 or TRBV6-3, the J gene TRBJ2-1, with unresolved D. This CDR3 has 12 residues. V was shortened by 7 bases and J by 5 bases, with 9 bases between the two germline ends. The V gene's germline CDR1 is MNHEY and CDR2 SVGEGT. The DNA for the CDR3 is TGTGCCAGCACCTCTAACCACAATGAGCAGTTCTTC. Its protein is CASTSNHNEQFF.

This clonotype has at least ten counts. The chain carries TRBV12-3 or TRBV12-4 and TRBJ1-2, with no clear D. V was trimmed by 1 base and J by 3 bases, leaving 18 bases between them. The CDR3 has 17 amino acids. The CDR3 spells CASSLVRTPGRDYGYTF. The CDR3 nucleotides are TGTGCCAGCAGTTTAGTTAGGACGCCAGGCAGAGACTATGGCTACACCTTC.

This clonotype was picked up many times. J is TRBJ1-2 and V is TRBV20-1; D remains ambiguous. The CDR3 spans 12 residues. V was trimmed by 3 bases and J by 5 bases, leaving 10 bases between them. From germline, CDR1 is DFQATT and CDR2 SNEGSKA (reference sequence). Written as DNA, the CDR3 is TGCAGTGCTAGCAATGTACTATATGGCTACACCTTC. Translating it yields CSASNVLYGYTF.

This clonotype was seen repeatedly, ten times or more. The rearrangement links TRBV6-4 to TRBJ1-5, with 7 bases lining up with TRBD1. The junction had 15 bases not matched to a gene; V was cut back by 10 bases and J by 0 bases. The CDR3 covers 17 residues. Germline CDR1 MRHNA, CDR2 SNTAGT. DNA for the CDR3: TGTGCCACCGCAAGGACAGGCCCTACCTATAGCAATCAGCCCCAGCATTTT. Protein sequence: CATARTGPTYSNQPQHF.

This clonotype has a count of ten or more. This chain uses TRBV27 with TRBJ2-5, with 11 bases that match TRBD2. With 0 bases clipped from V and 4 bases from J, the junction kept 4 bases outside the gene matches. The CDR3 spans 16 residues. Looked up from germline, CDR1 is MNHEY and CDR2 is SMNVEV (reference sequence). CDR3 sequence (DNA): TGTGCCAGCAGTTTATCGGTAGCGGGGGGGTTAGAGACCCAGTACTTC. It specifies CASSLSVAGGLETQYF.

The chain is built from TRBV12-3 or TRBV12-4 and TRBJ2-2, with 7 bases identical to TRBD2. V dropped 4 bases and J dropped 7; count of bases not matched to a gene: 21. CDR3 size: 19 residues. CDR3 nucleotide sequence: TGTGCCAGCAGTTCCAACCCCCCGGGGGGTGGAAATTACGTCGGGGAGCTGTTTTTT. This translates into CASSSNPPGGGNYVGELFF.

This clonotype showed up just a few times. This sequence joins TRBV28 and TRBJ1-1; the D is unclear. CDR3 length: 16 residues. V was shortened by 1 base and J by 4 bases, with 16 bases between the two germline ends. Germline assignment: CDR1 MDHEN and CDR2 SYDVKM. The CDR3 reads CASSLLWVRRTTEAFF. For the CDR3, the DNA is TGTGCCAGCAGTTTATTATGGGTCCGGAGGACCACTGAAGCTTTCTTT.

This clonotype was detected ten times or more. V gene TRBV28 combines with J gene TRBJ1-2, with a possible D match to TRBD1 (6 bases). The CDR3 sequence is 15 residues long. Germline V lookup: CDR1 MDHEN, CDR2 SYDVKM. V was pared by 6 bases and J by 5 bases, with 19 bases between. The CDR3 region has the DNA TGTGCCAGCAGGACAGCCGGTTACAGGGCGTATGGCTACACCTTC. Protein product: CASRTAGYRAYGYTF.

This clonotype showed up many times. CDR3 sequence (DNA): TGCAGTGCTAGAGAACTCCGGGACAGTGAGTATCAGCCCCAGCATTTT. Residues: CSARELRDSEYQPQHF. This chain joins TRBV20-1 and TRBJ1-5; the match to TRBD1 covers 7 bases. Trimming took 0 bases from V and 5 from J; bases not matched to a gene: 10. The CDR3 totals 16 residues. The V gene's germline CDR1 is DFQATT and CDR2 SNEGSKA (reference sequence).

This clonotype was observed at least ten times. The chain recombines TRBV12-3 or TRBV12-4 with TRBJ1-1; 9 bases are shared with TRBD1. With V trimmed by 6 bases and J by 4 bases, 9 bases remained unmatched. The CDR3 covers 15 residues. The CDR3 loop reads CASSPGTGYTTEAFF. The CDR3 nucleotides are TGTGCCAGCAGCCCTGGGACAGGGTACACCACTGAAGCTTTCTTT.

The V gene is TRBV7-2, the J gene TRBJ2-5, with D possibly called TRBD1 or TRBD2 (5 bases each). V was cut by 5 bases and J by 4 bases, with 20 bases left in between. The CDR3 covers 16 residues. The germline CDR1 and CDR2 sequences are SGHTA and FQGNSA. CDR3 sequence reads: CASSPVGPNSPETQYF. Written as DNA, the CDR3 is TGTGCCAGCAGCCCGGTGGGACCCAACAGCCCAGAGACCCAGTACTTC. The whole variable domain, filled in from reference TRBV7-2 and TRBJ2-5, reads GAGVSQSPSNKVTEKGKDVELRCDPISGHTALYWYRQSLGQGLEFLIYFQGNSAPDKSGLPSDRFSAERTGGSVSTLTIQRTQQEDSAVYLCASSPVGPNSPETQYFGPGTRLLVL.